The clone carrying this TCR beta chain was counted a few times. This sample was taken from a study of patients and donors after allogeneic stem cell transplantation. CDR3 length: 13 amino acids. V gave up 5 bases and J gave up 5 bases, with 11 bases separating them. Germline CDR1 reads WSHSY; CDR2 reads SAAADI. TCRdb independently ran MiXCR on the RT-PCR reads; one entry per CDR3 protein. The table lists hundreds of thousands of distinct CDR3 sequences, 12% to 15% of them singletons, with 11% in the top ten. The origin of this receptor is a human donor who was either an allogeneic HSCT recipient or a stem cell or donor lymphocyte infusion donor (not recorded which). It is not recorded whose cells these are; they may come from a transplant donor. The sample taken for sequencing was blood, either unsorted or a sorted T cell fraction (not recorded which). The V gene is TRBV10-2, the J gene TRBJ2-3; D may be TRBD1 or TRBD2 (5 bases each). CDR3 amino acids: CASSITGGDTQYF. The CDR3 nucleotides are TGCGCCAGCAGTATTACTGGGGGAGATACGCAGTATTTT.